This T cell receptor beta chain was captured by sequencing in a study of T-cell reconstitution after alpha-beta-depleted transplantation in children. This clonotype was counted many times. Preparing the TCRbeta library involved the use of unique molecular identifiers. In TCRdb, the PCR reads were re-called with MiXCR into one record per CDR3 protein. The table has 83,000 or so distinct CDR3 sequences, 7% to 10% seen once. The receptor was isolated from a human donor who donated a stem cell graft to a child with congenital amegakaryocytic thrombocytopenia. The sample here was PBMCs from the stem cell graft donor, taken from the stem cell graft.

The CDR3 DNA is TGCAGTGCTACCAGACTAGCGGGAGACAACAATGAGCAGTTCTTC. Its protein is CSATRLAGDNNEQFF. The V gene is TRBV20-1, the J gene TRBJ2-1; 12 bases align to TRBD2. The germline CDR1 and CDR2 sequences are DFQATT and SNEGSKA (reference sequence). This CDR3 contains 15 residues. The ends lost 4 bases at V and 5 bases at J; junction bases unmatched: 6.